A single sample is the source of the 7 T cell receptor beta chains below, sequenced in a study of T cell responses to AZD1222 COVID-19 vaccine. Sequenced by immunoSEQ multiplex PCR; TCRdb stores in-frame clones only, minus some. The sample records approximately 97,000 clones, roughly 86% being singletons. This specimen was peripheral blood, taken on day 0 of AZD1222 vaccination. These TCRs come from an adult in good health.

The rearrangement joins TRBV6-2 or TRBV6-3 to TRBJ2-2; 8 bases match TRBD1. This CDR3 contains 17 residues. The junction had 14 bases not matched to a gene; V was cut back by 6 bases and J by 5 bases. Germline lookup yields CDR1 MNHEY and CDR2 SVGEGT. CDR3 in amino acids: CASSQRTTGVETGELFF. The CDR3 coding sequence is TGTGCCAGCAGCCAAAGGACGACAGGGGTAGAAACCGGGGAGCTGTTTTTT.

This sequence joins TRBV7-9 and TRBJ2-3; D might be TRBD1 (6 bases). Deletions cut 2 bases from V and 5 bases from J, with 11 bases between. The CDR3 has 14 amino acids. Germline CDR1 and CDR2: SEHNR and FQNEAQ (reference sequence). CDR3 amino acids: CASSLNQGIDTQYF. The CDR3 DNA sequence: TGTGCCAGCAGCTTAAACCAGGGGATAGATACGCAGTATTTT.

CDR3 sequence: CATSDPGTGGEKLFF. CDR3 nucleotide sequence: TGTGCCACCAGTGACCCCGGGACAGGGGGGGAAAAACTGTTTTTT. The chain joins TRBV24-1 to TRBJ1-4, with 11 nucleotides matching TRBD1. Germline CDR1 is KGHDR and CDR2 is SFDVKD. The CDR3 totals 15 residues. The ends lost 4 bases at V and 8 bases at J; junction bases unmatched: 5.

The chain couples TRBV4-1 to TRBJ1-6; D ambiguous. CDR1 is MGHRA and CDR2 is YSYEKL in the germline V gene. This CDR3 is 13 amino acids long. V was pared by 0 bases and J by 8 bases, with 5 bases between. Written as DNA, the CDR3 is TGCGCCAGCAGCCAAGATGAGGATTCACCCCTCCACTTT. Protein product: CASSQDEDSPLHF.

This clone has more than one count but fewer than ten. The chain couples TRBV13 to TRBJ2-6; TRBD1 aligns across 7 bases. From germline, CDR1 is PRHDT and CDR2 FYEKMQ (reference sequence). CDR3 length equals 16 residues. The junction had 5 bases not matched to a gene; V was cut back by 5 bases and J by 1 base. DNA of the CDR3: TGTGCCAGCAGCCGACAGGGAGCGTCTGGGGCCAACGTCCTGACTTTC. Protein: CASSRQGASGANVLTF.

The V gene is TRBV2, the J gene TRBJ2-5; 9 positions match TRBD1. Germline V gene sequence: CDR1 SNHLY, CDR2 FYNNEI. This CDR3 spans 14 amino acids. Trimming cost V 4 bases and J 7 bases; bases outside gene matches: 7. The CDR3 region has the DNA TGTGCCAGCAGTGGGACAGGGGTTCAGGTGACCCAGTACTTC. This sequence encodes CASSGTGVQVTQYF. Together with reference TRBV2 and TRBJ2-5, the CDR3 gives the full variable domain: EPEVTQTPSHQVTQMGQEVILRCVPISNHLYFYWYRQILGQKVEFLVSFYNNEISEKSEIFDDQFSVERPDGSNFTLKIRSTKLEDSAMYFCASSGTGVQVTQYFGPGTRLLVL.

The chain uses TRBV3-1 (or the pseudogene TRBV3-2) and TRBJ2-3, with a weak D call TRBD2 (5 bases). There are 15 residues in the CDR3. Trimming cost V 4 bases and J 2 bases, with 13 bases left between them. Germline CDR1 and CDR2: LGHDT and YNNKEL (reference sequence). The DNA for the CDR3 is TGTGCCAGCAGCCCCCAGACTACATACACAGATACGCAGTATTTT. Residues: CASSPQTTYTDTQYF.